The table lists the clone carrying this T cell receptor (beta chain) with a few counts. Adults between roughly 18 and 90 years of age took part from 24 US areas. Participants were placed into cohorts based on the clinical history they reported. Germline CDR1 and CDR2: KGHSH and LQKENI. The CDR3 is made up of 12 amino acids. Trimming removed 4 bases from V and 4 bases from J; junction bases left unmatched: 0. The protocol was immunoSEQ multiplex PCR, while the TCRdb copy is restricted to in-frame clones and leaves out a portion. This repertoire shows about 170,000 clones, about 91% found once; its top ten account for around 0.77%. This sample was included in a study of blood T cell repertoires in COVID-19. Across the study: Italy, Spain and the United States were the sources of the convalescent and acute COVID-19 samples.

Specimen: PBMCs or T cells enriched from blood (not recorded which). This sequence was found in a woman under 30 who had recovered from COVID-19. The V and J genes are TRBV18 and TRBJ2-7; 8 nucleotides line up with TRBD2. CDR3 sequence reads: CASSRLAYEQYF. In nucleotides, the CDR3 is TGTGCCAGCTCACGACTAGCGTACGAGCAGTACTTC.